The rows below give T cell receptor beta chains drawn from one sample of a study of T-cell memory formation after mild COVID-19. In TCRdb, the 5' RACE reads were re-called with MiXCR into one record per CDR3 protein. The sample records about 350,000 distinct CDR3 sequences, 28% being singletons. The specimen sequenced was PBMCs or a T cell subset sorted from them (not recorded which). Source of these receptors: an adult woman who had mild COVID-19 (a few samples of this study predate the infection). Cell type and time point are not known. The CDR3 runs from the conserved cysteine through the conserved F or W. The D gene is left open where the match is weak. Clone size is shown for a subset of rows, as once, few, many or a class of expanded clone.

J	D	V	size	DNA	CDR3
TRBJ1-2	.	TRBV5-1	.	TGCGCCAGCAGCTTGGGGCCAGGCCCCCTCGGAGATGGCTACACCTTC	CASSLGPGPLGDGYTF
TRBJ2-7	TRBD2	TRBV29-1	few	TGCAGCGTTGCCACTAGCGGGAAGTACGAGCAGTACTTC	CSVATSGKYEQYF
TRBJ2-5	.	TRBV7-3	few	TGTGCCAGCAGCATCACAGGCCAAGAGACCCAGTACTTC	CASSITGQETQYF
TRBJ1-1	.	TRBV7-9	few	TGTGCCAGCAGCTTACCCCTAGGAACCGCAGGCGCTGAAGCTTTCTTT	CASSLPLGTAGAEAFF
TRBJ2-5	.	TRBV7-2	.	TGTGCCAGCAGCTTAGCGGGGCGGGCCGAGACCCAGTACTTC	CASSLAGRAETQYF
TRBJ2-7	TRBD2	TRBV20-1	.	TGCAGTGCTCCTACCTCGGGGGGGGCCACCTACGAGCAGTACTTC	CSAPTSGGATYEQYF
TRBJ2-1	TRBD1	TRBV18	.	TGTGCCAGCTTGGGACAGGCAGAGCAGTTCTTC	CASLGQAEQFF
TRBJ2-7	TRBD2	TRBV18	few	TGTGCCAGCTCACCGTTCTCTAGCGGGAGGGCCTCCTACGAGCAGTACTTC	CASSPFSSGRASYEQYF
TRBJ2-2	.	TRBV25-1	.	TGTGCCAGCAGTGAATGGGGGGTTCGGGACCCTCGGGAGCTGTTTTTT	CASSEWGVRDPRELFF
TRBJ1-5	TRBD1	TRBV5-1	.	TGCGCCAGCAGCTCAGGGACAGGGGCGGATCAGCCCCAGCATTTT	CASSSGTGADQPQHF
TRBJ2-7	.	TRBV9	many	TGTGCCAGCAGGTGGGGTGAGCAGTACTTC	CASRWGEQYF
TRBJ2-7	TRBD1	TRBV4-3	.	TGCGCCAGCAGCCACTCATTATCGGACAGGGTAATCTCCTACGAGCAGTACTTC	CASSHSLSDRVISYEQYF
TRBJ2-2	TRBD2	TRBV5-1	.	TGCGCCAGCAGCTACGATCCTAGCGGGGGGGCCCGCACCGGGGAGCTGTTTTTT	CASSYDPSGGARTGELFF
TRBJ1-4	TRBD1	TRBV4-1	.	TGCGCCAGCAGCCATCCGACAGGGGTTCATAATGAAAAACTGTTTTTT	CASSHPTGVHNEKLFF
TRBJ2-2	TRBD1	TRBV12-3/TRBV12-4	.	TGTGCCAGCAGATCGACAGGGGGACACACCGGGGAGCTGTTTTTT	CASRSTGGHTGELFF
TRBJ2-7	.	TRBV7-2	few	TGTGCCAGCAGCTTAAGCGTCGGGAGTTCCTCTGGCGAGCAGTACTTC	CASSLSVGSSSGEQYF
TRBJ2-7	.	TRBV7-6	.	TGTGCCAGCAGCTCCCGGAAAGGCTACGAGCAGTACTTC	CASSSRKGYEQYF
TRBJ2-7	TRBD2	TRBV11-2	.	TGTGCCAGCAGCCCCCGTCCCGGGACTAGCGGGGTTTTGTACGAGCAGTACTTC	CASSPRPGTSGVLYEQYF
TRBJ2-5	.	TRBV7-9	.	TGTGCCAGCAGCTTAGACCCAGGGACATCCCAGGAGACCCAGTACTTC	CASSLDPGTSQETQYF
TRBJ2-2	TRBD2	TRBV7-8	few	TGTGCCAGCAGCCTGATAGAGGGCGGGGCTAGCGGATACACCGGGGAGCTGTTTTTT	CASSLIEGGASGYTGELFF
TRBJ1-2	.	TRBV7-9	.	TGTGCCAGCAGCTTAGTCCAGCTAGGGGCCTATGGCTACACCTTC	CASSLVQLGAYGYTF
TRBJ2-4	.	TRBV20-1	few	TGCAGTGCTAGAGATGGAACAGGAGACTTAGCCAAAAACATTCAGTACTTC	CSARDGTGDLAKNIQYF
TRBJ2-6	.	TRBV5-1	once	TGCGCCAGCAGCTATCAGGAGATCTCTGGGGCCAACGTCCTGACTTTT	CASSYQEISGANVLTF
TRBJ2-1	TRBD2	TRBV24-1	.	TGTGCCACCAGTCGGGCGGGGGGGCGTAATGAGCAGTTCTTC	CATSRAGGRNEQFF
TRBJ1-4	TRBD1	TRBV20-1	few	TGCAGTGCTAGAGATGGGACAGGGGTGGGAAAACTGTTTTTT	CSARDGTGVGKLFF
TRBJ2-1	TRBD2	TRBV5-1	.	TGCGCCAGCAGCCCCGCAGGGAGCGGGGGGGCCGATGAGCAGTTCTTC	CASSPAGSGGADEQFF
TRBJ1-3	TRBD1	TRBV24-1	many	TGTGCCACCAGTGCCGGGACAGGGGATGGAAACACCATATATTTT	CATSAGTGDGNTIYF
TRBJ2-7	.	TRBV5-1	few	TGCGCCAGCAGCTTGGGAGGGCCGCAAGACGAGCAGTACTTC	CASSLGGPQDEQYF
TRBJ2-1	.	TRBV6-2/TRBV6-3	few	TGTGCCAGCACTCTAGGGACCCTTGGACTTAGGGTTGAGCAGTTCTTC	CASTLGTLGLRVEQFF
TRBJ2-1	TRBD2	TRBV12-3/TRBV12-4	.	TGTGCCAGCAGAAAAGCGGGGGTCCGGAATGAGCAGTTCTTC	CASRKAGVRNEQFF
TRBJ2-1	TRBD2	TRBV12-3/TRBV12-4	many	TGTGCCAGCAGTGGATTTGGGGGGGAGTTCTACAATGAGCAGTTCTTC	CASSGFGGEFYNEQFF
TRBJ1-1	.	TRBV20-1	.	TGCAGTGCTAGAGCGGGAGGGATGGGCACTGAAGCTTTCTTT	CSARAGGMGTEAFF
TRBJ2-1	TRBD1	TRBV7-2	few	TGTGCCAGCAGCCGGGACAGGGTCAATGAGCAGTTCTTC	CASSRDRVNEQFF
TRBJ2-4	TRBD1	TRBV23-1	.	TGCGCCAGCATACAGCAGGGGGCGAGATCCAAAAACATTCAGTACTTC	CASIQQGARSKNIQYF
TRBJ2-7	TRBD1	TRBV4-1	few	TGCGCCAGCAGCTCAGGAGCCAGGGACAGGGTAAGAGAGCAGTACTTC	CASSSGARDRVREQYF
TRBJ1-1	.	TRBV12-3/TRBV12-4	few	TGTGCCAGCAGTCCCCTCGGTAGGGGAGCTTTCTTT	CASSPLGRGAFF
TRBJ1-1	TRBD1	TRBV20-1	.	TGCAGTGCTAGGTTTCAGGGGGCCGGTGAAGCTTTCTTT	CSARFQGAGEAFF
TRBJ2-1	.	TRBV4-1	.	TGCGCCAGCAGCCAAAGTACGGGCAGCATATTCAAGTTCTTC	CASSQSTGSIFKFF
TRBJ1-1	.	TRBV5-1	few	TGCGCCAGCAGCTTGGCAGTCGGTTCGCTGACTGAAGCTTTCTTT	CASSLAVGSLTEAFF
TRBJ2-7	TRBD1	TRBV4-1	few	TGCGCCAGCAGTCATACCGGGACAGGGGTCTACGAGCAGTACTTC	CASSHTGTGVYEQYF
TRBJ2-1	.	TRBV18	few	TGTGCCAGCACCCAGGGCCCCAATGAGCAGTTCTTC	CASTQGPNEQFF
TRBJ2-7	TRBD1	TRBV6-5	.	TGTGCCAGCAGTCAACCCGACAGGGGAATCGACGAGCAGTACTTC	CASSQPDRGIDEQYF
TRBJ1-2	TRBD1	TRBV4-1	.	TGCGCCAGCAGGGGGACAGGGAAAGGGTATGGCTACACCTTC	CASRGTGKGYGYTF
TRBJ2-1	.	TRBV2	.	TGTGCCAGCAGTGGGGACGGAGGGGATGAGCAGTTCTTC	CASSGDGGDEQFF
TRBJ1-1	TRBD1	TRBV12-3/TRBV12-4	.	TGTGCCAGCAGTTACCAGGGGGGTGGTGAAGCTTTCTTT	CASSYQGGGEAFF
TRBJ2-5	.	TRBV6-2/TRBV6-3	.	TGTGCCAGCAGTTACGACAGCCAAGAGACCCAGTACTTC	CASSYDSQETQYF
TRBJ1-6	TRBD1	TRBV27	few	TGTGCCAGCAGACAGGGGGCTGGCTCACCCCTCCACTTT	CASRQGAGSPLHF
TRBJ2-7	TRBD1	TRBV7-9	.	TGTGCCAGCAGCCTGATGCAGGGGGCTGGGCAGTACTTC	CASSLMQGAGQYF